The rows below give T cell receptor beta chains drawn from one sample of a study of blood T cells in healthy people across ages. A single record per CDR3 protein comes from TCRdb applying MiXCR to the 5' RACE reads. The top ten clones hold roughly 17% of a sample with just under 900,000 distinct CDR3 sequences, more than 25% of them seen once. The specimen sequenced was blood. The source is a woman of 80 years or more in good health. The CDR3 runs from the conserved cysteine through the conserved F or W. A D gene is named only where the DNA matches it firmly. Part of the rows lack a size; the others show once, few, many or a class for expanded clones.

V	size	J	D	DNA	CDR3
TRBV9	many	TRBJ2-3	-	TGTGCCAGCAGCGTAGCCCCCAGGGGCCCGACAGATACGCAGTATTTT	CASSVAPRGPTDTQYF
TRBV12-3/TRBV12-4	once	TRBJ1-4	TRBD1	TGTGCCAGCAGCCAGCGACAGGGGTCTAATGAAAAACGGTTTTTT	CASSQRQGSNEKRFF
TRBV27	-	TRBJ2-2	-	TGTGCCAGCAGTTCACGACGGGTCTCGACGAACACCGGGGAGCTGTTTTTT	CASSSRRVSTNTGELFF
TRBV7-2	-	TRBJ2-7	-	TGTGCCAGCAGCTTAGCGGGGGGGCCGGGGAATGAGCAGTACTTC	CASSLAGGPGNEQYF
TRBV5-1	few	TRBJ2-7	TRBD2	TGCGCCAGCAGCTTGGAAGCGGGGTCAGGAGGCGAGCAGTACTTC	CASSLEAGSGGEQYF
TRBV20-1	-	TRBJ1-2	-	TGCAGTGCTAGATACAGACCAGGAGCTAAGGGCTACACCTTC	CSARYRPGAKGYTF
TRBV29-1	many	TRBJ2-3	-	TGCAGCGTTGATGTGGGGGGACAGTTCACAGATACGCAGTATTTT	CSVDVGGQFTDTQYF
TRBV6-2/TRBV6-3	-	TRBJ1-2	-	TGTGCCAGCAGTTACTCAAAGGGCTCGCGACGTGGCTACACCTTC	CASSYSKGSRRGYTF
TRBV4-2	few	TRBJ1-3	TRBD1	TGTGCCAGCAGCCAAGACCCACAGGGGACAGGAAACACCATATATTTT	CASSQDPQGTGNTIYF
TRBV3-1	-	TRBJ1-1	TRBD1	TGTGCCAGCAGCCGGCGTACAGGGGGCGGATTTGAAGCTTTCTTT	CASSRRTGGGFEAFF
TRBV12-3/TRBV12-4	many	TRBJ1-2	-	TGTGCCAGCAGTCCTGTTCCGCAATCCTATGGCTACACCTTC	CASSPVPQSYGYTF
TRBV29-1	few	TRBJ2-3	TRBD2	TGCAGCGTTGTTGGTAGCGGGGCTAGCACAGATACGCAGTATTTT	CSVVGSGASTDTQYF
TRBV6-2/TRBV6-3	many	TRBJ2-6	-	TGTGCCAGCAGTTACCGGTGGGACACTGGGGCCAACGTCCTGACTTTC	CASSYRWDTGANVLTF
TRBV6-5	many	TRBJ2-1	TRBD2	TGTGCCAGCAGGCGGGGGACTACGGGGGGGAATGAGCAGTTCTTC	CASRRGTTGGNEQFF
TRBV5-6	few	TRBJ1-1	TRBD1	TGTGCCAGCAGCTTGGTGGCAGGGGGCACTGAAGCTTTCTTT	CASSLVAGGTEAFF
TRBV6-2/TRBV6-3	many	TRBJ2-1	-	TGTGCCAGCAGTTACTTTAGTGCTACCCTGAATGAGCAGTTCTTC	CASSYFSATLNEQFF
TRBV29-1	few	TRBJ2-2	TRBD2	TGCAGCGTTGAGATAGCGGGGGTCACCGGGGAGCTGTTTTTT	CSVEIAGVTGELFF
TRBV29-1	many	TRBJ2-4	TRBD2	TGCAGCGCCAAGACTAGCGGGGGAGACGGGGGCATTCAGTACTTC	CSAKTSGGDGGIQYF
TRBV27	many	TRBJ2-3	-	TGTGCCAGCAGTTTATCAAGGCACCCCGCTGGAGATACGCAGTATTTT	CASSLSRHPAGDTQYF
TRBV11-2	-	TRBJ2-3	-	TGTGCCAGCACGCCAGCCACAGATACGCAGTATTTT	CASTPATDTQYF
TRBV7-2	-	TRBJ2-7	TRBD2	TGTGCCAGCAGCTCCGCGACTAGCGGGGGGTACGAGCAGTACTTC	CASSSATSGGYEQYF
TRBV6-5	many	TRBJ2-1	TRBD1	TGTGCCAGCAGACAACAGGGGAGCATCCTCAATGAGCAGTTCTTC	CASRQQGSILNEQFF
TRBV6-6	-	TRBJ1-1	-	TGTGCCAGCAGGCCTGGACAGAAAGGGATGAACACTGAAGCTTTCTTT	CASRPGQKGMNTEAFF
TRBV7-2	-	TRBJ1-1	-	TGTGCCAGCAGCTTGTTGAGGGGAAGAGGTCCTGAAGCTTTCTTT	CASSLLRGRGPEAFF
TRBV5-1	many	TRBJ2-5	TRBD1	TGCGCCAGCAGCTCCGGGACAGGGGGCGAAGAGACCCAGTACTTC	CASSSGTGGEETQYF
TRBV13	-	TRBJ2-6	-	TGTGCCAGCAGCCGACGGTTTTCTGGGGCCAACGTCCCGACTTTC	CASSRRFSGANVPTF
TRBV9	-	TRBJ2-7	-	TGTGCCAGCAGCGTAGGGGGAACTTATCTCTCCCCTTACAATGAGCAGTACTTC	CASSVGGTYLSPYNEQYF
TRBV12-3/TRBV12-4	-	TRBJ2-7	TRBD1	TGTGCCAGCAGGTCTCCGGGACAGCACTACGAGCAGTACTTC	CASRSPGQHYEQYF
TRBV7-9	-	TRBJ2-2	-	TGTGCCAGCATGAGCGGCCCGAACACCGGGGAGCTGTTTTTT	CASMSGPNTGELFF
TRBV27	many	TRBJ1-2	TRBD1	TGTGCCAGCAGTTTAACGGGACAGGCGAACTATGGCTACACCTTC	CASSLTGQANYGYTF
TRBV7-9	many	TRBJ2-1	-	TGTGCCAGCAGCTCTCAGGGACGCAATGAGCAGTTCTTC	CASSSQGRNEQFF
TRBV12-3/TRBV12-4	few	TRBJ1-2	-	TGTGCCAGCGTCCCAACAGGGAGTCTATACGGCTACACCTTC	CASVPTGSLYGYTF
TRBV19	many	TRBJ2-7	-	TGTGCCGTTCGTACCGGGACATACCCCTACGAGCAGTACTTC	CAVRTGTYPYEQYF
TRBV20-1	once	TRBJ2-7	TRBD1	TGCAGTGCCCCGCGCCCCGGACAGGGTAAGCGCGAGCAGTACTTC	CSAPRPGQGKREQYF
TRBV6-6	many	TRBJ2-7	TRBD1	TGTGCCAGCAGTTACAAACTCTCCGGGACAGGGTCCTACGAGCAGTACTTC	CASSYKLSGTGSYEQYF
TRBV7-2	-	TRBJ2-5	-	TGTGCCAGCAGCTGGGTCCCCCAAGAGACCCAGTACTTC	CASSWVPQETQYF
TRBV19	few	TRBJ1-5	-	TGTGCCAGTAAAATGAAGAGGGATTATCTTAATCAGCCCCAGCATTTT	CASKMKRDYLNQPQHF
TRBV11-2	-	TRBJ2-7	-	TGCGCCAGCAGCCAAGATCAGGGGGGCGCCGAGCAGTACTTC	CASSQDQGGAEQYF
TRBV19	-	TRBJ2-7	-	TGTGCCAGTAGTATGGTGGGTATGACGTACAATGAGCAGTACTTC	CASSMVGMTYNEQYF
TRBV14	few	TRBJ1-4	-	TGTGCCAGCAGCCAATGGCAGGGAGATGAAAAACTGTTTTTT	CASSQWQGDEKLFF
TRBV15	many	TRBJ2-5	-	TGTGCCACCAGCAGGGGACACCAAGAGACCCAGTACTTC	CATSRGHQETQYF
TRBV5-6	many	TRBJ2-1	-	TGTGCCAGCAGCTTGGGGCTCCTGAGCTCCTACAATGAGCAGTTCTTC	CASSLGLLSSYNEQFF
TRBV4-3	few	TRBJ1-1	-	TGCGCCAGCAGCCAAGTCCCCCAGATCAACACTGAAGCTTTCTTT	CASSQVPQINTEAFF
TRBV5-1	-	TRBJ1-2	-	TGCGCCAGCAGGGAGGGGACCTGGGGCTACACCTTC	CASREGTWGYTF
TRBV20-1	many	TRBJ2-3	-	TGCAGTGCTAGACCTATCACAGGGATCACAGATACGCAGTATTTT	CSARPITGITDTQYF
TRBV20-1	-	TRBJ1-1	-	TGCAGTGCTAGAGAAGGGACGGTGAACACTGAAGCTTTCTTT	CSAREGTVNTEAFF
TRBV27	-	TRBJ1-1	-	TGTGCCAGCAGTTTATCGGGGCCGGTGACCACTGAAGCTTTCTTT	CASSLSGPVTTEAFF